One sample yielded the 25 T cell receptor beta chains listed below, sequenced in a study of T-cell reconstitution after alpha-beta-depleted transplantation in children. The study's findings and limits: Once a year had passed after transplant, T-cell counts and diversity came mostly from newly produced T cells.

The TCRbeta library was prepared with unique molecular identifiers. Each CDR3 protein is one row after TCRdb ran MiXCR on the PCR reads. The sample comprises approximately 300,000 distinct CDR3 sequences, just over 7.5% of which are singletons, and approximately 9% rests with the top ten. The antigens of these receptors remain unknown. Sequenced here: peripheral blood, sampled 360 days after TCRalphabeta/CD19-depleted stem cell transplant. The origin of the receptors is a female patient between 2 and 15 years old who had a stem cell transplant for Fanconi anemia, so the T cells may come from the graft donor.

The rearrangement joins TRBV28 to TRBJ1-5; tentatively, D is TRBD1 (5 bases). Germline assignment: CDR1 MDHEN and CDR2 SYDVKM. V was trimmed by 1 base and J by 3 bases, leaving 10 bases between them. The CDR3 is 15 amino acids. The CDR3 here is CASSLSAGTNQPQHF. The CDR3 bases are TGTGCCAGCAGTTTATCAGCAGGGACCAATCAGCCCCAGCATTTT.

This chain connects TRBV7-8 to TRBJ1-1, with 9 positions matching TRBD1. Germline assignment: CDR1 SGHVS and CDR2 FQNEAQ. Unmatched junction bases numbered 16, after V lost 5 bases and J lost 6 bases. This CDR3 region has 17 residues. The DNA of the CDR3 is TGTGCCAGCAGCGGATACAGGGGGCACCCCCGATTCCCTGAAGCTTTCTTT. Protein product: CASSGYRGHPRFPEAFF.

This clonotype was observed a few times. The chain combines TRBV20-1 with TRBJ1-4, with D unresolved. The CDR3 runs to 13 residues. From germline, CDR1 is DFQATT and CDR2 SNEGSKA (reference sequence). The V end lost 3 bases, the J end lost 4 bases, and 9 bases lay between the germline ends. CDR3 sequence (DNA): TGCAGTGCTAGTCGCGGACTTAATGAAAAACTGTTTTTT. The encoded protein is CSASRGLNEKLFF.

This chain links TRBV30 with TRBJ2-1; 8 bases fit TRBD2. With 3 bases clipped from V and 0 bases from J, the junction kept 7 bases outside the gene matches. CDR1 is GTSNPN and CDR2 is SVGIG in the germline V gene (reference sequence). This CDR3 region has 16 residues. The CDR3 loop reads CAWRGELAVSYNEQFF. CDR3 bases: TGTGCCTGGAGGGGTGAACTAGCGGTCTCCTACAATGAGCAGTTCTTC.

This clonotype appeared a few times. This chain uses TRBV6-5 with TRBJ2-7; 7 bases fit TRBD1. V gave up 6 bases and J gave up 4 bases; unmatched junction bases: 15. CDR3 length equals 16 residues. The germline gives CDR1 MNHEY, CDR2 SVGAGI. The DNA for the CDR3 is TGTGCCAGCAGGGGATGGGACACTCCAGGGGGATACGAGCAGTACTTC. Amino acid sequence: CASRGWDTPGGYEQYF.

This clonotype occurred many times. The J gene is TRBJ2-1, the V gene TRBV12-3 or TRBV12-4; D is unclear. This CDR3 is 15 amino acids long. V lost 4 bases and J lost 7, with 17 bases in between. CDR3 sequence: CASSSVGAGENEQFF. CDR3 DNA: TGTGCCAGCAGTTCGGTCGGCGCTGGGGAAAATGAGCAGTTCTTC.

This clonotype has at least ten counts. The gene calls are TRBV5-6 and TRBJ2-5, with a weak D call TRBD2 (6 bases). Looked up from germline, CDR1 is SGHDT and CDR2 is YYEEEE. V was trimmed by 4 bases and J by 5 bases, leaving 12 bases between them. This CDR3 has 13 amino acids. The CDR3 protein is CASSPAGSETQYF. Here the CDR3 DNA reads TGTGCCAGCAGCCCCGCGGGGTCTGAGACCCAGTACTTC.

In its sample, this clonotype was seen many times. The J gene is TRBJ2-5, the V gene TRBV4-3; the D gene is possibly TRBD1 (6 bases). The V gene's germline CDR1 is LGHNA and CDR2 YSLEER. Trimming stripped 3 bases from V and 1 base from J, with 12 bases between. CDR3 size: 15 residues. The CDR3 coding sequence is TGCGCCAGCAGCCAGGGACAATTGGTCCAAGAGACCCAGTACTTC. As protein: CASSQGQLVQETQYF.

This clonotype occurred many times. This rearrangement joins TRBV29-1 to TRBJ2-7; 12 positions agree with TRBD2. Per the germline V gene, CDR1 is SQVTM and CDR2 is ANQGSEA. J gave up 3 bases and V 6 bases, and 0 bases lay outside the gene matches. This CDR3 is built from 12 residues. The CDR3 loop is CSVTSGGYEQYF. For the CDR3, the DNA is TGCAGCGTGACTAGCGGGGGCTACGAGCAGTACTTC.

The rearrangement joins TRBV7-3 to TRBJ2-7; D may match TRBD1 or TRBD2 (5 bases each). This CDR3 is built from 14 residues. The germline V gene encodes CDR1 SGHTA and CDR2 FQGTGA. V lost 5 bases and J lost 3, with 14 bases in between. The CDR3 sequence: CASSPGGTGYEQYF. CDR3 nucleotide sequence: TGTGCCAGCAGCCCCGGAGGAACAGGCTACGAGCAGTACTTC. The variable domain in full, with the rest retrieved from reference TRBV7-3 and TRBJ2-7, is GAGVSQTPSNKVTEKGKYVELRCDPISGHTALYWYRQSLGQGPEFLIYFQGTGAADDSGLPNDRFFAVRPEGSVSTLKIQRTERGDSAVYLCASSPGGTGYEQYFGPGTRLTVT.

This clonotype was found many times. V is TRBV4-3 and J is TRBJ1-2; D gene ambiguous. This CDR3 region has 14 residues. Germline V CDR1 and CDR2: LGHNA, YSLEER. V lost 0 bases and J lost 3, with 8 bases in between. DNA of the CDR3: TGCGCCAGCAGCCAAGATCCCAGATACTATGGCTACACCTTC. This translates into CASSQDPRYYGYTF.

Many counts were recorded for this clonotype. This CDR3 reads CASGTGSSYEQYF. The CDR3 DNA reads TGTGCCAGCGGGACAGGCAGCTCCTACGAGCAGTACTTC. The V gene is TRBV4-2, the J gene TRBJ2-7; TRBD1 matches 8 bases. V shed 8 bases and J 0 bases; nucleotides not matched to a gene: 3. The CDR3 extends over 13 amino acids. Germline CDR1 and CDR2: LGHNA and YNFKEQ.

Regarding this clonotype: This may stem from a read error, because a much larger clone lies one nucleotide away. This chain links TRBV4-3 with TRBJ2-7, with D hard to call. V was clipped by 0 bases and J by 2 bases, with 14 bases between them. Germline CDR1 LGHNA, CDR2 YSLEER. The CDR3 is made up of 16 amino acids. The CDR3 spells CASSQEGYLGTYEQYF. Written as DNA, the CDR3 is TGCGCCAGCAGCCAAGAGGGTTATCTGGGAACCTACGAGCAGTACTTC.

The sample holds a few counts of this clonotype. The chain recombines TRBV20-1 with TRBJ1-2, with TRBD1 identical over 8 bases. The CDR3 covers 13 residues. Germline CDR1 DFQATT, CDR2 SNEGSKA (reference sequence). With V trimmed by 5 bases and J by 5 bases, 7 bases remained unmatched. In DNA form, the CDR3 reads TGCAGTGCTGATGGACAGGGAGGGTATGGCTACACCTTC. This sequence encodes CSADGQGGYGYTF.

The V gene is TRBV11-2, the J gene TRBJ2-7; 10 positions match TRBD2. The germline V gene encodes CDR1 SGHAT and CDR2 FQNNGV. V trimming: 2 bases; J trimming: 10 bases; junction bases outside the gene matches: 8. The CDR3 runs 14 residues. The CDR3 reads CASSLFPSGGLQYF. DNA for the CDR3: TGTGCCAGCAGCTTATTCCCTAGCGGGGGATTACAGTACTTC. The variable domain in full, with the rest retrieved from reference TRBV11-2 and TRBJ2-7, is EAGVAQSPRYKIIEKRQSVAFWCNPISGHATLYWYQQILGQGPKLLIQFQNNGVVDDSQLPKDRFSAERLKGVDSTLKIQPAKLEDSAVYLCASSLFPSGGLQYFGPGTRLTVT.

The V call is TRBV5-1, the J call TRBJ1-1; no definite D call. Looked up from germline, CDR1 is SGHRS and CDR2 is YFSETQ. The CDR3 totals 15 residues. Trimming shortened V by 4 bases and J by 0 bases, and 13 bases separated the two germline ends. In nucleotides, the CDR3 is TGCGCCAGCAGCGTGGACTTGAGAGTGAACACTGAAGCTTTCTTT. It is translated as CASSVDLRVNTEAFF.

In its sample, this clonotype was seen many times. The rearrangement joins TRBV5-6 to TRBJ1-6, with a tentative D call TRBD1 (5 bases). Germline loops: CDR1 SGHDT, CDR2 YYEEEE. CDR3 length: 13 residues. Trimming stripped 1 base from V and 8 bases from J, with 7 bases between. CDR3 coding DNA: TGTGCCAGCAGCTTGCCGGGGCATTCACCCCTCCACTTT. This sequence encodes CASSLPGHSPLHF.

This clonotype was detected many times. The rearrangement joins TRBV7-2 to TRBJ2-5, with unresolved D. Germline-derived CDR1 and CDR2 are SGHTA and FQGNSA. This CDR3 comprises 13 residues. V shed 5 bases and J shed 4 bases, with 11 bases lying between them. CDR3 loop: CASSDYSGETQYF. CDR3 coding DNA: TGTGCCAGCAGCGATTACAGTGGAGAGACCCAGTACTTC.

This clonotype was recorded many times. The chain is built from TRBV2 and TRBJ1-2; D not certain. The CDR3 length is 13 residues. Trimming pared 3 bases from V and 7 bases from J, leaving 12 bases between. Germline V gene sequence: CDR1 SNHLY, CDR2 FYNNEI. CDR3 nucleotide sequence: TGTGCCAGCAGTGATAGTAGCGTAACTGGCTACACCTTC. Amino acid sequence: CASSDSSVTGYTF.

This clonotype occurred many times. The chain joins TRBV7-2 to TRBJ2-5; the D is unclear. The CDR3 runs 12 residues. From germline, CDR1 is SGHTA and CDR2 FQGNSA. The V end was cut by 5 bases, the J end by 4 bases, with 8 bases between. The CDR3 nucleotides read TGTGCCAGCAGCCTACCAGGAGAGACCCAGTACTTC. Translation: CASSLPGETQYF. Complete variable domain (other parts from reference TRBV7-2 and TRBJ2-5): GAGVSQSPSNKVTEKGKDVELRCDPISGHTALYWYRQSLGQGLEFLIYFQGNSAPDKSGLPSDRFSAERTGGSVSTLTIQRTQQEDSAVYLCASSLPGETQYFGPGTRLLVL.

This clonotype has at least ten counts. This rearrangement joins TRBV28 to TRBJ2-3; TRBD2 might be the D (6 bases). V was shortened by 6 bases and J by 5 bases, with 21 bases between the two germline ends. The germline V gene has CDR1 MDHEN and CDR2 SYDVKM. The CDR3 is 16 amino acids. CDR3 region: CASSIRGRDWKDTQYF. The CDR3 coding sequence is TGTGCCAGCAGCATCCGTGGGCGGGATTGGAAAGATACGCAGTATTTT.

The table lists this clonotype with a few counts. This sequence joins TRBV5-1 and TRBJ2-4; maybe TRBD1 (6 bases). The germline gives CDR1 SGHRS, CDR2 YFSETQ. The CDR3 is made up of 17 amino acids. V was cut by 4 bases and J by 3 bases, with 20 bases left in between. The CDR3 DNA reads as TGCGCCAGCAGCCGTTTAACAGGGACCCCTTTCAAAAACATTCAGTACTTC. It translates to CASSRLTGTPFKNIQYF.

There are many counts of this clonotype. This chain connects TRBV5-1 to TRBJ2-2; unclear D gene. Per germline, CDR1 SGHRS and CDR2 YFSETQ. The CDR3 covers 13 residues. The V end was cut by 4 bases, the J end by 3 bases, with 7 bases between. The CDR3 region has the DNA TGCGCCAGCAGCCAAAGGGACACCGGGGAGCTGTTTTTT. Amino acids: CASSQRDTGELFF. The complete variable domain, with remaining parts taken from reference TRBV5-1 and TRBJ2-2, reads KAGVTQTPRYLIKTRGQQVTLSCSPISGHRSVSWYQQTPGQGLQFLFEYFSETQRNKGNFPGRFSGRQFSNSRSEMNVSTLELGDSALYLCASSQRDTGELFFGEGSRLTVL.

This clonotype appeared many times. The chain combines TRBV7-9 with TRBJ1-5; D not certain. Germline values: CDR1 SEHNR, CDR2 FQNEAQ (reference sequence). The CDR3 runs to 13 residues. Trimming took 2 bases from V and 5 from J, leaving 7 bases between them. The CDR3: CASSLLQDQPQHF. The CDR3 nucleotides are TGTGCCAGCAGCTTACTCCAGGATCAGCCCCAGCATTTT.

This clonotype was recorded many times. The chain combines TRBV7-6 with TRBJ1-1; D gene unclear. This CDR3 comprises 15 residues. V gave up 5 bases and J gave up 5 bases, with 18 bases separating them. Germline V CDR1 and CDR2: SGHVS, FNYEAQ. This CDR3 is CASSPVTPGRTEAFF. CDR3 nucleotides: TGTGCCAGCAGCCCAGTGACTCCCGGGAGGACTGAAGCTTTCTTT. The variable domain in full, completed from reference TRBV7-6 and TRBJ1-1, reads GAGVSQSPRYKVTKRGQDVALRCDPISGHVSLYWYRQALGQGPEFLTYFNYEAQQDKSGLPNDRFSAERPEGSISTLTIQRTEQRDSAMYRCASSPVTPGRTEAFFGQGTRLTVV.